One sample yielded the 9 T cell receptor beta chains listed below, sequenced in a study of T cell changes during pregnancy in multiple sclerosis. Measured with immunoSEQ multiplex PCR; TCRdb has only the in-frame clones, and not every one. The sample has roughly 32,000 clones; roughly nine tenths are singletons. This specimen consisted of CD8+ T cells from peripheral blood mononuclear cells, obtained in the third trimester of pregnancy. Receptor source: a female donor with multiple sclerosis, enrolled in a pregnancy study.

This chain uses TRBV23-1 with TRBJ2-1; 12 bases align to TRBD1. TRBV23-1 is an open reading frame, and its role is uncertain. This CDR3 contains 17 residues. With 4 bases clipped from V and 8 bases from J, the junction kept 12 bases outside the gene matches. The CDR3 is CASSPSPGTGGLDEQFF. CDR3 coding DNA: TGCGCCAGCAGTCCCTCGCCCGGGACAGGGGGCCTGGATGAGCAGTTCTTC.

The chain has TRBV2 and TRBJ2-7; D not certain. The CDR3 length is 13 residues. The germline V gene encodes CDR1 SNHLY and CDR2 FYNNEI. Trimming removed 5 bases from V and 1 base from J, with 9 bases in between. CDR3 protein: CASSNSRSYEQYF. As DNA, the CDR3 is TGTGCCAGCAGTAACAGTCGTTCCTACGAGCAGTACTTC.

The chain uses TRBV11-2 and TRBJ2-7, with D tentatively TRBD2 (5 bases). The CDR3 contains 11 residues. Germline CDR1 SGHAT, CDR2 FQNNGV. V was trimmed by 5 bases and J by 7 bases, leaving 9 bases between them. CDR3 region: CASSLRGEQYF. For the CDR3, the DNA is TGTGCCAGCAGCCTCCGAGGGGAGCAGTACTTC.

Only one count was recorded for this clone. The chain carries TRBV5-5 and TRBJ2-7, with 7 bases matching TRBD1. V lost 4 bases to trimming and J lost 2 bases; unmatched junction nucleotides: 6. Germline V CDR1 and CDR2: SGHKS, YYEKEE (reference sequence). This CDR3 comprises 14 residues. The CDR3 here is CASSARGPPYEQYF. The CDR3 region has the DNA TGTGCCAGCAGCGCTAGGGGGCCCCCCTACGAGCAGTACTTC.

V usage is TRBV5-6 and J usage is TRBJ1-2, with 8 bases identical to TRBD1. Germline lookup yields CDR1 SGHDT and CDR2 YYEEEE. V was clipped by 0 bases and J by 3 bases; unmatched bases: 4. This CDR3 region has 15 residues. The CDR3 nucleotides read TGTGCCAGCAGCTTGGTGGGACAGGCTGACTATGGCTACACCTTC. Its translation is CASSLVGQADYGYTF.

A single count supports this clone. The genes are TRBV30 and TRBJ2-1, with D maybe TRBD2 (5 bases). Germline assignment: CDR1 GTSNPN and CDR2 SVGIG (reference sequence). V dropped 1 base and J dropped 0 bases, with 13 bases sitting between them. CDR3 length: 16 residues. The CDR3 DNA is TGTGCCTGGAGTGATCCAGCTAGCTCCTCCTACAATGAGCAGTTCTTC. Its protein is CAWSDPASSSYNEQFF.

The rearrangement uses TRBV13 and TRBJ2-1, with D possibly matching TRBD1 (5 bases). CDR3 length: 12 residues. CDR1 and CDR2 from the germline V gene are PRHDT and FYEKMQ (reference sequence). The V end lost 5 bases, the J end lost 10 bases, and 12 bases lay between the germline ends. As DNA, the CDR3 is TGTGCCAGCAGCCTCCTTCAGGGCGAGCAGTTCTTC. As protein: CASSLLQGEQFF.

The chain combines TRBV9 with TRBJ2-5; TRBD2 aligns across 7 bases. V was pared by 3 bases and J by 2 bases, with 4 bases of the junction left unmatched. This CDR3 has 14 residues. Germline loops: CDR1 SGDLS, CDR2 YYNGEE. This chain's CDR3 is CASSALAVQETQYF. The CDR3 DNA sequence: TGTGCCAGCAGCGCGCTAGCGGTACAAGAGACCCAGTACTTC.

The sample holds one count of this clone. V gene TRBV19 combines with J gene TRBJ1-2; 10 positions agree with TRBD1. J was trimmed by 3 bases and V by 5 bases; bases with no gene match: 3. The germline gives CDR1 LNHDA, CDR2 SQIVND (reference sequence). The CDR3 spans 14 residues. The CDR3 loop reads CASSPGQGHYGYTF. The CDR3 DNA reads TGTGCCAGTAGTCCGGGACAGGGGCACTATGGCTACACCTTC.